The entry below gives a single TCR beta chain sequence along with its context. Distinct nucleotide sequences in the sample also encode this CDR3. The data derive from a study of OX40 agonist ivuxolimab in advanced cancers. Study information: Participants could have had prior anti-PD-1, anti-PD-L1 or anti-CTLA-4 therapy, and around 40% had some. Partial responses were recorded for three patients, including one with hepatocellular carcinoma and two with cutaneous melanoma.

Trimming removed 2 bases at V and 3 bases at J, with 12 bases between. The CDR3 sequence is 15 residues long. CDR1 is MNHEY, CDR2 SVGAGI, per germline. Assay: immunoSEQ multiplex PCR; the TCRdb copy retains only in-frame clones and omits some. This table holds 82,000 or so clones, more than 70% found once. Material: CD4+ or CD8+ T cells sorted from blood, obtained in a trial of the OX40 agonist ivuxolimab. The V gene is TRBV6-5, the J gene TRBJ2-3; D possibly corresponds to TRBD2 (7 bases). The sequence came from an adult with an advanced solid tumor such as melanoma, head and neck, liver or kidney cancer. CDR3 sequence: CASSYGGAGTDTQYF. CDR3 nucleotides: TGTGCCAGCAGTTACGGGGGGGCGGGAACAGATACGCAGTATTTT.